The 13 T cell receptor beta chains listed next were all sequenced from one sample in a study of neoadjuvant anti-PD-1 for oral cavity cancer (dated by TCRdb to about 2021). Libraries were made using the immunoSEQ multiplex PCR assay. Not all clones reach the TCRdb copy of this immuneACCESS table, which keeps in-frame sequences only. Checked studies attribute under half of the gap to unresolved V genes and leave the rest unexplained. The sample records over 5,500 clones, 76% of which are singletons. The biggest ten clones account for approximately 3.6% of the sample. The meaning of the sample's time point label: before neoadjuvant nivolumab. This specimen consisted of PBMCs, obtained before nivolumab (anti-PD-1) treatment. The receptors were gathered from a person aged 35-79 years with oral cavity squamous cell carcinoma.

This clone was observed a single time. The rearrangement uses TRBV5-1 and TRBJ2-3; D not resolved. In germline, CDR1 is SGHRS, CDR2 YFSETQ. The V gene lost 1 base and the J gene lost 1 base, with 10 bases spanning the gap. The CDR3 consists of 15 residues. CDR3 region: CASSLRVGRTDTQYF. CDR3 DNA sequence: TGCGCCAGCAGCTTGCGCGTCGGACGCACAGATACGCAGTATTTT.

The chain has TRBV6-1 and TRBJ1-2, with D uncertain. Germline lookup yields CDR1 MNHNS and CDR2 SASEGT. The CDR3 is made up of 16 amino acids. V shed 2 bases and J shed 7 bases, with 20 bases lying between them. This CDR3 reads CASSERSGLGYRGYTF. The CDR3 DNA sequence: TGTGCCAGCAGTGAAAGGAGCGGCTTGGGGTATCGTGGCTACACCTTC.

V is TRBV28 and J is TRBJ1-3; D remains unclear. Trimming took 6 bases from V and 3 from J, leaving 15 bases between them. The CDR3 is 15 residues long. The V gene's germline CDR1 is MDHEN and CDR2 SYDVKM. CDR3 sequence: CASSQRGVVGNTIYF. CDR3 in DNA: TGTGCCAGCAGCCAACGTGGGGTGGTTGGAAACACCATATATTTT.

The chain employs TRBV7-6 and TRBJ1-3; D remains ambiguous. The CDR3 sequence is 16 residues long. Trimming removed 5 bases from V and 4 bases from J, with 18 bases in between. From germline, CDR1 is SGHVS and CDR2 FNYEAQ. The CDR3 region is CASSETLSGKGNTIYF. In nucleotides, the CDR3 is TGTGCCAGCAGCGAGACCTTGTCGGGGAAGGGAAACACCATATATTTT.

The chain uses TRBV25-1 and TRBJ2-7; D not certain. Trimming removed 6 bases from V and 6 bases from J, with 18 bases in between. Germline CDR1 MGHDK, CDR2 SYGVNS. This CDR3 comprises 14 residues. The CDR3 DNA is TGTGCCAGCAGCCCCACCGGCACCCTCGGCGAGCAGTACTTC. Its translation: CASSPTGTLGEQYF.

J is TRBJ2-3 and V is TRBV2, with TRBD2 identical over 8 bases. Germline V gives CDR1 SNHLY, CDR2 FYNNEI. The CDR3 loop spans 16 amino acids. V lost 1 base, J lost 4 bases, and 7 bases stayed unmatched. CDR3 sequence reads: CASSEGAGGQADTQYF. In nucleotides, the CDR3 is TGTGCCAGCAGTGAAGGGGCGGGGGGCCAGGCAGATACGCAGTATTTT.

The chain carries TRBV19 and TRBJ1-6, with unresolved D. This CDR3 contains 14 residues. The ends were cut back, 4 bases at V and 7 bases at J, with 11 bases in the middle. CDR1 and CDR2 from the germline V gene are LNHDA and SQIVND (reference sequence). The CDR3 loop is CASSTQVRNSPLHF. DNA of the CDR3: TGTGCCAGTAGTACTCAAGTGCGCAATTCACCCCTCCACTTT. Full variable domain (outside the CDR3, taken from reference TRBV19 and TRBJ1-6): DGGITQSPKYLFRKEGQNVTLSCEQNLNHDAMYWYRQDPGQGLRLIYYSQIVNDFQKGDIAEGYSVSREKKESFPLTVTSAQKNPTAFYLCASSTQVRNSPLHFGNGTRLTVT.

The chain links TRBV28 to TRBJ1-5; maybe TRBD1 (6 bases). Trimming took off 3 bases at V and 0 bases at J, with 12 bases between the two ends. CDR1 is MDHEN and CDR2 is SYDVKM in the germline V gene. The CDR3 runs 16 residues. The CDR3 is CASSFRGTLSNQPQHF. The DNA of the CDR3 is TGTGCCAGCAGTTTCCGAGGGACACTTAGCAATCAGCCCCAGCATTTT. Variable domain in full (rest from reference TRBV28 and TRBJ1-5): DVKVTQSSRYLVKRTGEKVFLECVQDMDHENMFWYRQDPGLGLRLIYFSYDVKMKEKGDIPEGYSVSREKKERFSLILESASTNQTSMYLCASSFRGTLSNQPQHFGDGTRLSIL.

The chain joins TRBV7-2 to TRBJ1-5; D ambiguous. The CDR3 runs to 15 residues. The V gene lost 1 base and the J gene lost 3 bases, with 10 bases spanning the gap. Germline CDR1 is SGHTA and CDR2 is FQGNSA. CDR3 region: CASSLGWADNQPQHF. CDR3 nucleotides: TGTGCCAGCAGCTTAGGTTGGGCGGACAATCAGCCCCAGCATTTT.

The chain employs TRBV5-5 and TRBJ1-2; no clear D gene. Trimming pared 0 bases from V and 7 bases from J, leaving 10 bases between. The germline V gene has CDR1 SGHKS and CDR2 YYEKEE (reference sequence). The CDR3 consists of 13 residues. CDR3 sequence reads: CASSLDDLFGYTF. CDR3 DNA: TGTGCCAGCAGCTTGGATGACCTCTTTGGCTACACCTTC.

This rearrangement joins TRBV5-1 to TRBJ1-2, with D possibly matching TRBD1 (6 bases). Trimming took 0 bases from V and 0 from J, leaving 9 bases between them. The CDR3 is made up of 15 amino acids. Germline assignment: CDR1 SGHRS and CDR2 YFSETQ. CDR3 sequence reads: CASSLGQDSNYGYTF. The CDR3 bases are TGCGCCAGCAGCTTGGGACAGGACTCTAACTATGGCTACACCTTC.

The chain joins TRBV28 to TRBJ1-2; 11 bases align to TRBD1. The CDR3 loop spans 14 amino acids. The germline V gene encodes CDR1 MDHEN and CDR2 SYDVKM. V was clipped by 2 bases and J by 4 bases; unmatched bases: 0. CDR3 protein: CASSLGTGGYGYTF. The CDR3 DNA is TGTGCCAGCAGTTTAGGGACAGGGGGCTATGGCTACACCTTC.

This clone came up once. The chain links TRBV11-3 to TRBJ1-1; D possibly corresponds to TRBD1 (6 bases). The CDR3 is 14 residues long. V gave up 4 bases and J gave up 2 bases, with 11 bases separating them. The germline V gene encodes CDR1 SGHNT and CDR2 YENEEA. The CDR3 bases are TGTGCCAGCAGCTGGGGGCCAGCCAACACTGAAGCTTTCTTT. Amino acids: CASSWGPANTEAFF. The complete variable domain, with remaining parts taken from reference TRBV11-3 and TRBJ1-1, reads EAGVVQSPRYKIIEKKQPVAFWCNPISGHNTLYWYLQNLGQGPELLIRYENEEAVDDSQLPKDRFSAERLKGVDSTLKIQPAELGDSAVYLCASSWGPANTEAFFGQGTRLTVV.